This T cell receptor (beta chain) was sequenced for a study of cytomegalovirus exposure and HLA in healthy donors. Primers for the PCR totalled 60 Vbeta and 13 Jbeta. Only in-frame clones appear in the TCRdb table, and some are missing; sequencing was by immunoSEQ multiplex PCR. The data hold fewer than 95,000 clones, with more than 70% observed a single time. A word on this clone: Its antigen is still unknown.

The V gene's germline CDR1 is SSHAT and CDR2 FNYEAQ (reference sequence). With V trimmed by 5 bases and J by 1 base, 8 bases remained unmatched. This CDR3 is built from 16 residues. Donors showed nominal health when sampled, although they likely had unrecorded immune exposures. Overall study findings and caveats: Whilst most TCR sequences proved rare, a subset of public TCRs occurred across many donors. In a later analysis, common viral pathogens appeared linked to several of the most significant clusters.

The chain links TRBV7-7 to TRBJ2-5; TRBD2 aligns across 9 bases. The source material was PBMCs. The TCR sequence derives from a middle-aged man in good health and CMV-seronegative. CDR3 protein: CASSNRGRGGQETQYF. CDR3 DNA sequence: TGTGCCAGCAGCAATAGAGGGCGGGGGGGCCAAGAGACCCAGTACTTC.